This T cell receptor (beta chain) was recorded in a study of blood T cell repertoires in COVID-19. Study-level information: The United States, Italy and Spain provided the acute and convalescent COVID-19 samples. In each case, the material was cDNA or gDNA derived from T cells, B-cell-depleted T cells, or PBMCs.

In the original analysis: Amplified reference gene primers provided the basis for estimating nucleated cell counts. The protocol was immunoSEQ multiplex PCR, while the TCRdb copy is restricted to in-frame clones and leaves out a portion. V and J calls and clone size come straight from that table; D and trimming were deduced from the DNA. The profile shows some 140,000 clones, approximately 82% of them singletons. In this sample, this clone turned up a few times. With 4 bases clipped from V and 6 bases from J, the junction kept 8 bases outside the gene matches. This CDR3 has 15 residues. Germline V gene lookup returns CDR1 SGHNT and CDR2 YYREEE (reference sequence).

The sequence came from a man aged 60 to 75 who had recovered from COVID-19. The rearrangement joins TRBV5-4 to TRBJ2-5; 11 bases align to TRBD2. Sequencing input: peripheral blood. CDR3 DNA sequence: TGTGCCAGCAGCCGTGGGACTAGCGGAAGCCAGACCCAGTACTTC. Translation: CASSRGTSGSQTQYF.